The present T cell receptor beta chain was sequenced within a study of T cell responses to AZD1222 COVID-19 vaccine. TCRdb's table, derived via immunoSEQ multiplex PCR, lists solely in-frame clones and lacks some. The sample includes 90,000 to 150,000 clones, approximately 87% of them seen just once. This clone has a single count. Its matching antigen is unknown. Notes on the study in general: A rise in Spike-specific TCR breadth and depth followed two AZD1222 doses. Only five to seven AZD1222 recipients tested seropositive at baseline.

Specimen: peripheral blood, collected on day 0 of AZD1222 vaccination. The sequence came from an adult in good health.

The CDR3, as DNA: TGTGCCAGCAGTGAAGGGGGGTACTATGGCTACACCTTC. It encodes CASSEGGYYGYTF. V is TRBV6-1 and J is TRBJ1-2, with D perhaps TRBD1 (5 bases). CDR3 size: 13 residues. Germline V gives CDR1 MNHNS, CDR2 SASEGT. Trimming shortened V by 1 base and J by 3 bases, and 6 bases separated the two germline ends.